This T cell receptor (beta chain) was documented in a study of cytomegalovirus exposure and HLA in healthy donors. It was with 60 Vbeta and 13 Jbeta primers that the PCR ran. TCRdb's copy holds only in-frame clones and misses some; the assay was immunoSEQ multiplex PCR. The repertoire consists of 80,000 to 95,000 clones, with 86% occurring once and the leading ten covering roughly 8.3%. Trimming removed 2 bases from V and 3 bases from J, with 11 bases in between. Germline V gene data show CDR1 as GTSNPN and CDR2 as SVGIG (reference sequence). The CDR3 runs to 14 residues. This TCR was sampled from a man aged 30-40 years in good health and CMV-seropositive. Source material: PBMCs. This sequence joins TRBV30 and TRBJ2-1; D gene unclear. In nucleotides, the CDR3 is TGTGCCTGGAGTCGACGCCTAGACTACAATGAGCAGTTCTTC. Amino acids: CAWSRRLDYNEQFF.